The 9 T cell receptor beta chains below all came from one sample that was sequenced in a study of shared clonotypes between healthy human individuals. Sequencing was performed with immunoSEQ multiplex PCR; in TCRdb, only in-frame clones are kept and a portion is missing. This table has roughly 480,000 clones, roughly 78% appearing once. The sample comprised PBMCs. All receptors come from a woman aged 40 to 50 in good health. Some clones in this sample may be carry-over from other donors' samples.

V and J are TRBV7-9 and TRBJ1-1, with D maybe TRBD1 (6 bases). The CDR3 spans 14 residues. V lost 0 bases, J lost 8 bases, and 13 bases lay in between. The germline V gene encodes CDR1 SEHNR and CDR2 FQNEAQ (reference sequence). The CDR3 loop is CASSLARDKSEAFF. CDR3 sequence (DNA): TGTGCCAGCAGCTTAGCGAGGGACAAGTCGGAAGCTTTCTTT.

The chain joins TRBV19 to TRBJ1-1; D not resolved. V lost 6 bases, J lost 4 bases, and 12 bases lay in between. CDR1 LNHDA and CDR2 SQIVND come from the germline V gene (reference sequence). This CDR3 spans 13 amino acids. CDR3 coding DNA: TGTGCCAGTAGCGAAACCAGGCGCACTGAAGCTTTCTTT. Its protein product is CASSETRRTEAFF.

The chain joins TRBV28 to TRBJ2-1; 7 positions agree with TRBD2. V lost 3 bases and J lost 3; bases outside the gene matches: 8. This CDR3 has 16 residues. Germline V gives CDR1 MDHEN, CDR2 SYDVKM. CDR3 region: CASSFPRLAGYNEQFF. CDR3 DNA sequence: TGTGCCAGCAGTTTTCCTCGATTAGCGGGCTACAATGAGCAGTTCTTC. Variable domain in full (rest from reference TRBV28 and TRBJ2-1): DVKVTQSSRYLVKRTGEKVFLECVQDMDHENMFWYRQDPGLGLRLIYFSYDVKMKEKGDIPEGYSVSREKKERFSLILESASTNQTSMYLCASSFPRLAGYNEQFFGPGTRLTVL.

This chain connects TRBV29-1 to TRBJ2-3; 9 positions match TRBD2. This CDR3 is built from 13 residues. In germline, CDR1 is SQVTM, CDR2 ANQGSEA. V dropped 7 bases and J dropped 1; count of bases not matched to a gene: 3. CDR3 residues: CSARLAGTDTQYF. DNA of the CDR3: TGCAGCGCCCGACTAGCGGGCACAGATACGCAGTATTTT.

A single count supports this clone. V and J are TRBV7-9 and TRBJ1-1; no definite D call. CDR3 size: 11 residues. The V and J ends lost 4 bases and 11 bases respectively, with 11 bases between them. The germline CDR1 and CDR2 sequences are SEHNR and FQNEAQ (reference sequence). CDR3: CASSSFSGAFF. In DNA form, the CDR3 reads TGTGCCAGCAGCTCGTTTTCAGGCGCTTTCTTT.

The V call is TRBV5-4, the J call TRBJ2-2, with D unclear. With 5 bases removed from V and 4 bases from J, the gap between germline ends came to 6 bases. This CDR3 has 12 residues. CDR1 and CDR2 from the germline V gene are SGHNT and YYREEE (reference sequence). In DNA form, the CDR3 reads TGTGCCAGCAGTGAGCTCACCGGGGAGCTGTTTTTT. It is translated as CASSELTGELFF.

This clone was recorded a few times. The chain has TRBV6-6 and TRBJ2-5; TRBD2 matches 11 bases. Looked up from germline, CDR1 is MNHNY and CDR2 is SVGAGI (reference sequence). CDR3 length: 16 residues. With 2 bases clipped from V and 5 bases from J, the junction kept 7 bases outside the gene matches. DNA for the CDR3: TGTGCCAGCAGTTACGGGACTAGCGGAGACTGGGAGACCCAGTACTTC. Its protein is CASSYGTSGDWETQYF.

This sequence joins TRBV27 and TRBJ2-7; 9 bases agree with TRBD1. The CDR3 extends over 13 amino acids. Trimming at V came to 6 bases and at J to 9 bases, leaving 9 bases not matched to a gene. CDR1 and CDR2 (germline): MNHEY, SMNVEV (reference sequence). CDR3 DNA: TGTGCCAGCAGCCGGGACAGGGTCCTGGGGCAGTACTTC. Its translation is CASSRDRVLGQYF.

The gene calls are TRBV19 and TRBJ2-1, with 12 bases aligning to TRBD2. Germline CDR1 reads LNHDA; CDR2 reads SQIVND (reference sequence). The CDR3 is 16 residues long. With 4 bases clipped from V and 10 bases from J, the junction kept 11 bases outside the gene matches. CDR3 nucleotides: TGTGCCAGTAGTACCCGACTAGCGGGGGTCGGTGGGGAGCAGTTCTTC. Its translation is CASSTRLAGVGGEQFF. Complete variable domain (other parts from reference TRBV19 and TRBJ2-1): DGGITQSPKYLFRKEGQNVTLSCEQNLNHDAMYWYRQDPGQGLRLIYYSQIVNDFQKGDIAEGYSVSREKKESFPLTVTSAQKNPTAFYLCASSTRLAGVGGEQFFGPGTRLTVL.